This T cell receptor (beta chain) originates from a study of shared clonotypes between healthy human individuals. Worth noting for this clone: What it binds is not known.

How the authors handled the data: Junction-only immunoSEQ data arrived without quality scores, meaning filtering differed. Sequencing used immunoSEQ multiplex PCR; TCRdb keeps in-frame clones, though not all of them. For V, J and clone size, that table is used; D and trimming come from the DNA. The table records some 470,000 clones, around 80% of them present only once. Whole-study findings and limits: Blood was the only sampled material, and tissue repertoires likely differ.

The CDR3 sequence is 14 residues long. The ends were cut back, 5 bases at V and 2 bases at J, with 11 bases in the middle. From germline, CDR1 is MNHNY and CDR2 SVGAGI (reference sequence). The chain employs TRBV6-6 and TRBJ2-3; TRBD2 is a possible D gene (6 bases). Sample: PBMCs. This TCR was sampled from a woman in her forties in good health. Some clones in this sample may be carry-over from other donors' samples. The CDR3 sequence is CASSPPGATDTQYF. The CDR3 DNA is TGTGCCAGCAGTCCCCCGGGAGCCACAGATACGCAGTATTTT.